Sequencing of this T cell receptor (beta chain) was carried out in a study of T cell changes during pregnancy in multiple sclerosis. Only in-frame clones appear in the TCRdb table, and some are missing; sequencing was by immunoSEQ multiplex PCR. The sample consists of 93,000 or so clones, around 94% of them appearing once. V was cut by 2 bases and J by 5 bases, with 9 bases left in between. The CDR3 sequence is 13 residues long. The germline V gene encodes CDR1 SGHAT and CDR2 FQDESV (reference sequence). The receptor was derived from a female donor with multiple sclerosis, enrolled in a pregnancy study. V gene TRBV11-1 combines with J gene TRBJ1-1; D is ambiguous. The material sequenced was peripheral blood, taken after pregnancy. The CDR3 DNA reads TGTGCCAGCAGCTTATCAAGAGGGACTGAAGCTTTCTTT. This sequence encodes CASSLSRGTEAFF.